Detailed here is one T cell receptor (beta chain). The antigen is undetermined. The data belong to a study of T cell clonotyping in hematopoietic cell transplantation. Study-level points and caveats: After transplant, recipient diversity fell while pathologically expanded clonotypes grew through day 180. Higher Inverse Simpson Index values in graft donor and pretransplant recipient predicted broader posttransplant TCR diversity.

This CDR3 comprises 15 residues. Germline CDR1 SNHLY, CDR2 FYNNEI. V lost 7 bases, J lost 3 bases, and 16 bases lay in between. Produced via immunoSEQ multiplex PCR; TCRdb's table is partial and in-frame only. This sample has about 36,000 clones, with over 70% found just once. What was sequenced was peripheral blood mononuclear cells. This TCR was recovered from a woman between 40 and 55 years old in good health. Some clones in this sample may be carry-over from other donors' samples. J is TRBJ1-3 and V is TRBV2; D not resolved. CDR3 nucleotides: TGTGCCAGCATTCCTGAACCCGTACTTGGAAACACCATATATTTT. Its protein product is CASIPEPVLGNTIYF.